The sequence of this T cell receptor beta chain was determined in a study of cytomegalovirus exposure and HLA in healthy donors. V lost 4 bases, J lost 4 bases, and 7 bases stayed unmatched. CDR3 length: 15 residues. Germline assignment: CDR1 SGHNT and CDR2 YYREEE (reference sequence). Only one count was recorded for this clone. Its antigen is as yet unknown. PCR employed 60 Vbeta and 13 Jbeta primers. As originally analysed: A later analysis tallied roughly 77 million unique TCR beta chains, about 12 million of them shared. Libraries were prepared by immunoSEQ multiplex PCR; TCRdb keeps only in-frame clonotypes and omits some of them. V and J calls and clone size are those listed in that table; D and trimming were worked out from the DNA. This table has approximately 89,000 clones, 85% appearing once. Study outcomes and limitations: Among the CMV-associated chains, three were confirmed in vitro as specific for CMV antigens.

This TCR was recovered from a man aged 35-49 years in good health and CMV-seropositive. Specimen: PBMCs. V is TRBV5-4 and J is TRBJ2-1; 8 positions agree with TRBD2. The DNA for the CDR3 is TGTGCCAGCAGCAAAGCGGGAGTTGGGTACAATGAGCAGTTCTTC. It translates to CASSKAGVGYNEQFF.